This entry lists 18 T cell receptor beta chains sequenced from one sample in a study of CD8+ T cells in alopecia areata. Specified treatment: oral pan-JAK inhibitor, 5-10 mg twice daily. Extracted from the samples, RNA was reverse transcribed into cDNA to serve as the sequencing template. Clones were sequenced by immunoSEQ multiplex PCR, and TCRdb holds only the in-frame ones, with some missing. Here the sample spans around 200,000 clones, roughly 64% being singletons. Sequencing used CD4+ T cells sorted from blood, obtained at week 4, from a patient treated with tofacitinib. All receptors derive from a human donor with alopecia areata.

The J gene is TRBJ2-7, the V gene TRBV5-6; TRBD1 aligns across 7 bases. Germline CDR1 is SGHDT and CDR2 is YYEEEE. The V segment lost 4 bases and the J segment 5 bases; nucleotides outside the gene matches: 6. This CDR3 comprises 13 residues. CDR3 in amino acids: CASSPIQGNEQYF. The DNA for the CDR3 is TGTGCCAGCAGCCCCATACAGGGGAACGAGCAGTACTTC. The variable domain in full, completed from reference TRBV5-6 and TRBJ2-7, reads DAGVTQSPTHLIKTRGQQVTLRCSPKSGHDTVSWYQQALGQGPQFIFQYYEEEERQRGNFPDRFSGHQFPNYSSELNVNALLLGDSALYLCASSPIQGNEQYFGPGTRLTVT.

This chain links TRBV5-8 with TRBJ1-5; the D is unclear. V gave up 0 bases and J gave up 7 bases, with 11 bases separating them. CDR3 length: 14 amino acids. CDR1 SGHTS and CDR2 YDEGEE come from the germline V gene. Here the CDR3 reads CASSLGRVWQPQHF. CDR3 DNA sequence: TGTGCCAGCAGCTTGGGGAGGGTTTGGCAGCCCCAGCATTTT.

This chain joins TRBV7-2 and TRBJ2-5; D assignment may be TRBD1 or TRBD2 (5 bases each). Germline values: CDR1 SGHTA, CDR2 FQGNSA. The CDR3 is 12 amino acids. The V end was cut by 8 bases, the J end by 5 bases, with 12 bases between. The CDR3 protein is CASSLAGETQYF. The CDR3 nucleotides read TGTGCCAGCTCGCTAGCAGGGGAGACCCAGTACTTC. Looking up the rest from reference TRBV7-2 and TRBJ2-5 gives the full variable domain: GAGVSQSPSNKVTEKGKDVELRCDPISGHTALYWYRQSLGQGLEFLIYFQGNSAPDKSGLPSDRFSAERTGGSVSTLTIQRTQQEDSAVYLCASSLAGETQYFGPGTRLLVL.

The chain uses TRBV29-1 and TRBJ2-5; D is uncertain. CDR1 SQVTM and CDR2 ANQGSEA come from the germline V gene. Trimming left V 1 base short and J 9 bases short, with 15 bases between. This CDR3 is built from 13 residues. The CDR3 loop is CSVEVSNRGPQYF. The CDR3 DNA sequence: TGCAGCGTTGAAGTCTCTAACAGAGGACCCCAGTACTTC.

The sample holds a few counts of this clone. The chain couples TRBV30 to TRBJ1-1; D remains unclear. Germline V gives CDR1 GTSNPN, CDR2 SVGIG (reference sequence). Trimming removed 7 bases from V and 4 bases from J, with 7 bases in between. The CDR3 has 10 residues. This CDR3 is CASISTEAFF. In DNA form, the CDR3 reads TGTGCCTCTATCAGCACTGAAGCTTTCTTT.

The V call is TRBV29-1, the J call TRBJ2-3; D is ambiguous. The CDR3 sequence is 11 residues long. CDR1 SQVTM and CDR2 ANQGSEA come from the germline V gene. The ends were cut back, 5 bases at V and 2 bases at J, with 5 bases in the middle. The CDR3 sequence is CSVHSTDTQYF. CDR3 nucleotide sequence: TGCAGCGTTCATTCCACAGATACGCAGTATTTT.

This clone was observed a handful of times. This chain connects TRBV9 to TRBJ2-1; D is unclear. V was shortened by 4 bases and J by 8 bases, with 16 bases between the two germline ends. This CDR3 is 14 amino acids long. Germline V gene lookup returns CDR1 SGDLS and CDR2 YYNGEE. Written as DNA, the CDR3 is TGTGCCAGCAGCCCTTGGAGCTTAGTCGATGAGCAGTTCTTC. The encoded protein is CASSPWSLVDEQFF.

The chain uses TRBV27 and TRBJ2-7, with 8 bases fitting TRBD1. Germline V lookup: CDR1 MNHEY, CDR2 SMNVEV (reference sequence). The CDR3 has 13 residues. V trimming: 6 bases; J trimming: 4 bases; junction bases outside the gene matches: 5. CDR3 loop: CASSRGLWYEQYF. The CDR3 nucleotides read TGTGCCAGCAGCAGGGGGCTCTGGTACGAGCAGTACTTC.

The chain carries TRBV2 and TRBJ2-2; a weak D match, TRBD1 (6 bases). This CDR3 has 15 residues. The V and J ends lost 5 bases and 4 bases respectively, with 14 bases between them. The germline gives CDR1 SNHLY, CDR2 FYNNEI. The chain's CDR3 is CASSRDNSRTGELFF. The CDR3 DNA is TGTGCCAGCAGTCGGGACAATAGTCGCACCGGGGAGCTGTTTTTT.

This clone came up a few times. The V call is TRBV4-1, the J call TRBJ2-5; 16 positions agree with TRBD2. The V segment lost 5 bases and the J segment 7 bases; nucleotides outside the gene matches: 13. CDR3 length equals 18 residues. Per germline, CDR1 MGHRA and CDR2 YSYEKL. For the CDR3, the DNA is TGCGCCAGCAGCAGAACACCGGGACTAGCGGGGGGGCAGGTGACCCAGTACTTC. As protein: CASSRTPGLAGGQVTQYF.

V is TRBV15 and J is TRBJ2-5, with a possible D match to TRBD1 (6 bases). The CDR3 covers 13 residues. The V gene lost 1 base and the J gene lost 7 bases, with 10 bases spanning the gap. Germline CDR1 LNHNV, CDR2 YYDKDF (reference sequence). The DNA for the CDR3 is TGTGCCACCAGCAGAGGGGGGCCGGTGACCCAGTACTTC. It codes for CATSRGGPVTQYF. Combining the CDR3 with reference TRBV15 and TRBJ2-5 gives the whole variable domain DAMVIQNPRYQVTQFGKPVTLSCSQTLNHNVMYWYQQKSSQAPKLLFHYYDKDFNNEADTPDNFQSRRPNTSFCFLDIRSPGLGDTAMYLCATSRGGPVTQYFGPGTRLLVL.

The V call is TRBV7-2, the J call TRBJ2-5; D remains ambiguous. The CDR3 contains 13 residues. Trimming left V 5 bases short and J 5 bases short, with 12 bases between. Germline assignment: CDR1 SGHTA and CDR2 FQGNSA. CDR3: CASSPGATETQYF. The CDR3 DNA reads TGTGCCAGCAGCCCGGGTGCCACTGAGACCCAGTACTTC.

This clone was picked up a small number of times. The chain joins TRBV5-4 to TRBJ2-3; 8 bases align to TRBD1. V lost 4 bases and J lost 2; bases outside the gene matches: 6. CDR1 is SGHNT and CDR2 is YYREEE in the germline V gene (reference sequence). This CDR3 is 15 amino acids long. CDR3 sequence: CASSADRDFTDTQYF. The DNA of the CDR3 is TGTGCCAGCAGCGCGGACAGGGACTTCACAGATACGCAGTATTTT.

This chain connects TRBV6-1 to TRBJ2-2, with 7 bases lining up with TRBD1. Germline assignment: CDR1 MNHNS and CDR2 SASEGT. CDR3 length: 14 residues. The trim removed 6 bases at V and 6 bases at J, leaving 7 bases unmatched. This chain's CDR3 is CASSEQGWAGELFF. CDR3 DNA: TGTGCCAGCAGCGAACAGGGGTGGGCCGGGGAGCTGTTTTTT.

The chain links TRBV5-6 to TRBJ2-7; D is uncertain. The V end lost 1 base, the J end lost 5 bases, and 7 bases lay between the germline ends. CDR3 length equals 12 residues. Germline V gene lookup returns CDR1 SGHDT and CDR2 YYEEEE. This chain's CDR3 is CASSLSFNEQYF. The CDR3, as DNA: TGTGCCAGCAGCTTGTCTTTCAACGAGCAGTACTTC.

This chain uses TRBV7-2 with TRBJ2-5, with unresolved D. Deletions cut 5 bases from V and 5 bases from J, with 21 bases between. Germline CDR1 is SGHTA and CDR2 is FQGNSA. The CDR3 runs 16 residues. The CDR3 protein is CASSPTASAFSETQYF. In DNA, the CDR3 is TGTGCCAGCAGCCCAACGGCCAGCGCCTTTTCGGAGACCCAGTACTTC.

A few counts support this clone. The rearrangement links TRBV29-1 to TRBJ2-3; 9 bases are shared with TRBD2. The CDR3 is 13 amino acids. Germline V gene sequence: CDR1 SQVTM, CDR2 ANQGSEA. Germline trimming cut 6 bases from V and 3 bases from J; bases unmatched to any gene: 4. The CDR3 here is CSVLSGGTDTQYF. CDR3 DNA: TGCAGCGTCCTAAGCGGGGGGACAGATACGCAGTATTTT.

This sequence joins TRBV2 and TRBJ1-2; 11 positions agree with TRBD1. The CDR3 covers 13 residues. Germline V gives CDR1 SNHLY, CDR2 FYNNEI. J was trimmed by 7 bases and V by 8 bases; bases with no gene match: 6. For the CDR3, the DNA is TGTGCCAGCCAAGGACAGGGGGCTGGTGGCTACACCTTC. It codes for CASQGQGAGGYTF.